This T cell receptor (beta chain) is from a study of T cells after yellow fever vaccination. The CDR3 runs 13 residues. V lost 6 bases to trimming and J lost 8 bases; unmatched junction nucleotides: 4. TCRdb analysed the 5' RACE reads with MiXCR anew, one entry per CDR3 protein. The sample holds some 390,000 distinct CDR3 sequences, 18% seen once. This clonotype has a count of ten or more. The chain employs TRBV12-3 or TRBV12-4 and TRBJ1-4; 9 bases map to TRBD1. Sequencing was performed on PBMCs, taken before the yellow fever booster vaccination. This TCR came from a man aged 18 to 35 who received the YFV17D yellow fever vaccine. The DNA for the CDR3 is TGTGCCAGCAGGCCGGGACAGGGAGAAAAACTGTTTTTT. Encoded protein: CASRPGQGEKLFF.